This is a list of T cell receptor beta chains from one sample in a study of OX40 agonist ivuxolimab in advanced cancers. Generated by immunoSEQ multiplex PCR, the TCRdb table keeps only in-frame clones and is missing some. The sample holds approximately 92,000 clones, approximately 94% seen once. Sequenced here: CD4+ or CD8+ T cells sorted from blood, sampled in a trial of the OX40 agonist ivuxolimab. The receptors shown here come from an adult with an advanced solid tumor such as melanoma, head and neck, liver or kidney cancer. Both conserved end residues are part of each CDR3. The D gene is left open where the match is weak. Only part of the rows carry a size: once, few, many, or a class if the clone is expanded.

.	TRBV4-1	TRBJ2-1	.	CASSQDGRARESEGWSEQFF	TGCGCCAGCAGCCAAGATGGGCGGGCCAGGGAGAGCGAGGGATGGAGTGAGCAGTTCTTC
.	TRBV25-1	TRBJ2-2	.	CASSKMAGWPGELFF	TGTGCCAGCAGTAAAATGGCAGGGTGGCCCGGGGAGCTGTTTTTT
TRBD1	TRBV18	TRBJ1-2	.	CASSPGQGGLYGYTF	TGTGCCAGCTCACCGGGACAGGGCGGACTCTATGGCTACACCTTC
TRBD2	TRBV11-1	TRBJ2-3	.	CASSLAELAGAADTQYF	TGTGCCAGCAGCTTAGCAGAGTTAGCGGGAGCCGCAGATACGCAGTATTTT
TRBD2	TRBV5-1	TRBJ2-1	.	CASSPGTRLYNEQFF	TGCGCCAGCAGTCCCGGGACTAGGCTTTACAATGAGCAGTTCTTC
TRBD2	TRBV6-5	TRBJ2-3	.	CASTERGRATDTQYF	TGTGCCAGCACCGAGCGGGGGAGGGCCACAGATACGCAGTATTTT
TRBD1	TRBV5-8	TRBJ1-2	.	CASSLGQGLDYGYTF	TGTGCCAGCAGCTTGGGACAGGGGCTCGACTATGGCTACACCTTC
.	TRBV5-8	TRBJ1-2	.	CASSITGWYGYTF	TGTGCCAGCAGCATAACAGGGTGGTATGGCTACACCTTC
.	TRBV5-4	TRBJ1-3	once	CASSLTKAVEGAGNTIYF	TGTGCCAGCAGCTTGACGAAGGCCGTGGAAGGGGCTGGAAACACCATATATTTT
.	TRBV27	TRBJ1-5	.	CASSPQGPNQPQHF	TGTGCCAGCAGTCCTCAGGGCCCCAATCAGCCCCAGCATTTT
.	TRBV5-4	TRBJ2-7	.	CASSVDIGAGEQYF	TGTGCCAGCAGCGTGGACATTGGTGCGGGCGAGCAGTACTTC
.	TRBV19	TRBJ2-7	once	CASSQDSSYEQYF	TGTGCCAGTAGTCAGGACAGCTCCTACGAGCAGTACTTC
TRBD2	TRBV5-4	TRBJ2-5	.	CASSLVGGVKETQYF	TGTGCCAGCAGCTTGGTCGGGGGGGTTAAGGAGACCCAGTACTTC
.	TRBV7-3	TRBJ2-5	.	CASSFGDRLQETQYF	TGTGCCAGCAGCTTTGGAGACAGGCTTCAAGAGACCCAGTACTTC
.	TRBV6-6	TRBJ2-7	.	CASSTRGYEQYF	TGTGCCAGCAGTACTCGTGGGTACGAGCAGTACTTC
.	TRBV9	TRBJ2-6	.	CASSVVGFSGANVLTF	TGTGCCAGCAGCGTAGTCGGATTCTCTGGGGCCAACGTCCTGACTTTC
.	TRBV27	TRBJ1-1	.	CASGRTEAFF	TGTGCCAGTGGGCGGACTGAAGCTTTCTTT
TRBD1	TRBV6-5	TRBJ1-5	.	CASSHRDRGNQPQHF	TGTGCCAGCAGTCACCGGGACAGGGGCAATCAGCCCCAGCATTTT
.	TRBV9	TRBJ2-2	.	CASSAQGGRWYTGELFF	TGTGCCAGCAGCGCCCAGGGGGGTCGGTGGTACACCGGGGAGCTGTTTTTT
.	TRBV10-3	TRBJ1-2	.	CAISEGTGANYGYTF	TGTGCCATCAGTGAGGGAACAGGAGCTAACTATGGCTACACCTTC
TRBD1	TRBV4-2	TRBJ2-3	.	CASSQDQGLGQGTDTQYF	TGTGCCAGCAGCCAAGATCAAGGCTTGGGACAGGGGACAGATACGCAGTATTTT
.	TRBV5-8	TRBJ2-5	.	CASSLYLGAGGETQYF	TGTGCCAGCAGCTTGTATTTGGGGGCAGGTGGGGAGACCCAGTACTTC
.	TRBV28	TRBJ1-4	.	CASSLSGVATNEKLFF	TGTGCCAGCAGTTTATCGGGGGTAGCAACTAATGAAAAACTGTTTTTT
.	TRBV19	TRBJ2-1	.	CASSFPPGTPYNEQFF	TGTGCCAGTAGTTTCCCGCCTGGGACTCCCTACAATGAGCAGTTCTTC
.	TRBV19	TRBJ1-5	.	CASSIDLMGGGQPQHF	TGTGCCAGTAGTATAGATCTGATGGGTGGTGGACAGCCCCAGCATTTT
.	TRBV28	TRBJ2-7	.	CASSPGGGLYEQYF	TGTGCCAGCAGTCCCGGTGGAGGGCTTTACGAGCAGTACTTC
.	TRBV7-2	TRBJ1-5	few	CASSPNGDQPQHF	TGTGCCAGCAGCCCGAACGGGGATCAGCCCCAGCATTTT
.	TRBV2	TRBJ1-5	once	CASSPTTEVQPQHF	TGTGCCAGCAGCCCTACGACGGAGGTTCAGCCCCAGCATTTT
TRBD2	TRBV28	TRBJ2-5	.	CASSRSGTSGVETQYF	TGTGCCAGCAGCCGTTCCGGGACTAGCGGGGTAGAGACCCAGTACTTC
TRBD1	TRBV18	TRBJ1-5	.	CASSSGQGENQPQHF	TGTGCCAGCTCAAGCGGACAGGGGGAAAATCAGCCCCAGCATTTT
TRBD1	TRBV18	TRBJ1-2	few	CASSRQGYGYTF	TGTGCCAGCTCGAGACAGGGCTATGGCTACACCTTC
.	TRBV20-1	TRBJ1-6	.	CSAGISSPLHF	TGCAGTGCCGGAATCAGTTCACCCCTCCACTTT
TRBD1	TRBV25-1	TRBJ2-3	.	CASSVGQGTDTQYF	TGTGCCAGCAGTGTCGGACAGGGCACAGATACGCAGTATTTT
TRBD2	TRBV9	TRBJ2-3	.	CASSPQRGGGYTQYF	TGTGCCAGCAGCCCGCAGCGGGGGGGCGGGTATACGCAGTATTTT
.	TRBV11-3	TRBJ2-1	.	CASSLDPGAYNEQFF	TGTGCCAGCAGCTTAGATCCGGGAGCCTACAATGAGCAGTTCTTC
TRBD2	TRBV10-1	TRBJ2-7	.	CASSESLAGGYEQYF	TGCGCCAGCAGTGAGTCATTAGCGGGGGGCTACGAGCAGTACTTC
TRBD1	TRBV10-3	TRBJ1-1	.	CAIRPLQGADTEAFF	TGTGCCATCAGGCCGTTACAGGGGGCGGACACTGAAGCTTTCTTT
TRBD1	TRBV6-5	TRBJ1-5	.	CASRGTGALQPQHF	TGTGCCAGCAGGGGGACAGGGGCACTTCAGCCCCAGCATTTT
.	TRBV2	TRBJ1-2	.	CATAAAYPNYGYTF	TGTGCCACCGCAGCTGCATATCCTAACTATGGCTACACCTTC
.	TRBV7-2	TRBJ1-2	.	CASSLMEGLYGYTF	TGTGCCAGCAGCTTAATGGAGGGCCTCTATGGCTACACCTTC
TRBD1	TRBV10-1	TRBJ1-1	.	CASAWTGNTEAFF	TGCGCCAGCGCCTGGACAGGGAACACTGAAGCTTTCTTT
.	TRBV7-8	TRBJ2-7	.	CASSSRYEQYF	TGTGCCAGCAGCTCCCGCTACGAGCAGTACTTC
TRBD1	TRBV2	TRBJ1-5	.	CASSEGQGAGQPQHF	TGTGCCAGCAGTGAGGGACAGGGGGCAGGTCAGCCCCAGCATTTT
TRBD2	TRBV6-6	TRBJ2-3	.	CASSPIGGSRRDTQYF	TGTGCCAGCAGTCCAATCGGGGGGAGTCGGAGAGATACGCAGTATTTT
.	TRBV7-9	TRBJ1-5	.	CASSRQESNQPQHF	TGTGCCAGCAGCAGACAGGAAAGCAATCAGCCCCAGCATTTT
.	TRBV4-3	TRBJ1-5	.	CASSQDEGGLQPQHF	TGCGCCAGCAGCCAAGATGAAGGAGGTTTGCAGCCCCAGCATTTT
.	TRBV7-7	TRBJ2-1	.	CASTPLGAGEQFF	TGTGCCAGCACCCCCCTCGGGGCAGGTGAGCAGTTCTTC
TRBD1	TRBV28	TRBJ1-3	.	CASRVHSGTGYSNTIYF	TGTGCCAGCAGAGTCCATTCCGGGACAGGGTATTCAAACACCATATATTTT
.	TRBV18	TRBJ2-1	.	CASSPLQRPSSYNEQFF	TGTGCCAGCTCACCGCTCCAGAGGCCAAGCTCCTACAATGAGCAGTTCTTC
TRBD1	TRBV9	TRBJ2-5	.	CASSMLGTGQETQYF	TGTGCCAGCAGCATGCTAGGGACAGGGCAAGAGACCCAGTACTTC
.	TRBV5-1	TRBJ1-2	.	CASSSDPGYGYTF	TGCGCCAGCAGCTCGGACCCAGGATATGGCTACACCTTC
.	TRBV25-1	TRBJ2-1	.	CASVRNNEQFF	TGTGCCAGCGTAAGAAACAATGAGCAGTTCTTC
TRBD1	TRBV5-1	TRBJ2-5	.	CASSLTGAPQETQYF	TGCGCCAGCAGCTTGACAGGGGCTCCCCAAGAGACCCAGTACTTC